This record covers a single TCR beta chain. Its antigen has not been determined. The source of the sample is a study of cytomegalovirus exposure and HLA in healthy donors (dated by TCRdb to about 2017). About the study as a whole: An earlier analysis of several hundred of the donors reported 276 Gb of sequence data and around 110 million unique TCR beta sequences obtained from about 179 million T cells. Approximately 310 gigabases of sequencing data and around 85 million unique TCR sequences made up an early release that covered about 640 HLA-typed donors. To predict cytomegalovirus infection status, the study combined high-throughput TCR immunosequencing, statistical association of individual TCRs with disease status, and machine learning. A later genetic analysis took genome-wide SNP genotypes for about 60% of the roughly 670 donors and used that subset as a discovery cohort. Donor age, sex, ethnicity and CMV serostatus were compiled alongside the repertoire data. The number of typed donors differed by locus: roughly 629-640 for A, B, C, DRB1 and DQB1; about 520 for DQA1; roughly 600 for DPA1; and 450 to 480 for DPB1. Among the roughly 410 genotyped donors, approximately 82% belonged to the genetic ancestry cluster associated with self-reported Caucasian donors. All discovery cohort repertoires had been generated on a single sequencing platform. Rather than drawing on any new phenotypic data, the later analysis identified candidate immune exposures from TCR beta sequences and the way those sequences occurred across donors. Roughly five DR-DQ haplotypes were treated as single units for association and clustering because of strong linkage in the cohort. The study profiled the T cell repertoires of hundreds of subjects by immunosequencing and related them to cytomegalovirus serostatus. A later analysis re-examined previously published TCR beta repertoires from about 700 donors and added high-resolution HLA genotyping to investigate patterns of TCR occurrence. Across about 380 genotyped donors of the cohort, an average of about 240,000 unique TCR beta nucleotide sequences per donor were sequenced, and around 20% of those sequences were non-productive. A separate validation cohort of approximately 120 different subjects was used in addition to the roughly 640-subject first cohort. Class I and class II HLA loci were covered by the typing at four-digit resolution. An earlier analysis of 500 to 750 of the donors applied high-throughput TCR beta sequencing to assess whether each TCR beta V gene segment acted as functional or pseudogenic. The study aimed to test whether signatures of past pathogen exposure could be identified by cataloging public T cell receptors.

The CDR3 covers 15 residues, taking in both the cysteine and the phenylalanine. The CDR3 DNA has 45 bases and is translated from base 1. Clipping removes 5 bases from V and 7 bases from J, with 9 as the unmatched junction base count. CDR1 and CDR2 are read off the germline V gene (reference sequence) as LNHNV and YYDKDF. The cohort was made up of 500 to 800 healthy bone marrow donors. At the time of sampling, all cohort members were nominally healthy, though unrecorded immune exposures were likely present. The donor tested CMV seronegative and was one of the 352 seronegative cohort members. Each donor provided a peripheral blood sample, and peripheral blood mononuclear cells were used for TCR beta sequencing. Genomic DNA was extracted from the blood cell samples with the Qiagen DNeasy Blood Extraction Kit. The paper as a whole reports these results and caveats: A later analysis found that TCR association rates varied across HLA loci, with DRB1 alleles showing the most associated TCRs and HLA-C alleles the fewest. Broadly in line with IMGT annotations, most TCR beta V segments showed up in productive rearrangements about 90% or about 30% of the time in an earlier analysis of several hundred of the donors. Most TCR sequences were observed very rarely across donors, whereas some public TCRs were present in many individuals. The authors suggested that the approach could potentially be extended to other disease states and immunological phenotypes. A cluster of highly shared sequence variants was judged likely to represent a technical artifact of the sequencing pipeline. Presence/absence analyses assumed roughly uniform sequencing depth across donors, an assumption that may not hold. According to a later analysis, parvovirus B19, influenza, CMV and Epstein-Barr virus appeared linked to several top co-occurrence clusters. V-gene and J-gene trimming of TCR beta chains was associated with a missense DCLRE1C variant in a later genetic analysis, and the association was replicated in an independent cohort. A total of around 150 TCR beta chains were listed by the study as associated with cytomegalovirus. Correlated functional status among segregating V segments might reflect linkage disequilibrium, but an unknown experimental factor could not be ruled out. Assigning TCR associations to individual alleles was difficult when HLA alleles, especially DR and DQ, strongly co-occurred. The 87-base-pair reads could not distinguish some IMGT-functional V segments, including TRBV6-2 and TRBV6-3, so those segments were excluded. Only TCR beta chains were sequenced in this cohort, and the absence of alpha or paired-chain data limited detectable features. Immune exposure information for the cohort was limited to CMV serostatus. Compared with the approximately 720-donor mean, donors in an Asian-associated ancestry cluster had fewer N-insertions in productive TCRs, according to a later genetic analysis. A few of the identified cytomegalovirus-associated TCR beta chains were confirmed in vitro to be specific for cytomegalovirus antigens. A further reported finding was that TCR beta sequences accurately predicted the HLA-A and HLA-B alleles for most subjects in the first cohort. According to a later analysis, most CMV-associated TCR beta chains appeared to be HLA-restricted, and the HLA associations seemed to be driven largely by CMV exposure. Because HLA typing was missing for some donors at each locus, association tests included only the typed subset. The earlier analysis of around 600 of the donors excluded 15 to 20 rarely observed V segments, including chromosome 9 orphons, because counts were too low. In a later analysis, HLA-associated TCR beta chains were found to be more clonally expanded and to have lower generation probabilities than equally common non-associated chains. Cytomegalovirus status was reported to be diagnosed by the classifier with high specificity and sensitivity in both the original and validation cohorts. A later analysis associated around 16,000 TCR beta sequences with specific HLA alleles at a false discovery rate of 0.05.

The library relied on the immunoSEQ multiplex PCR assay. For the multiplex PCR, a mixture combining 60 forward primers for TCR Vbeta segments and 13 reverse primers for TCR Jbeta segments was used. Amplification of the CDR3 region of rearranged TCR beta genes was performed with a multiplex PCR assay on genomic DNA. Amplified TCR beta libraries were sequenced as 87-base-pair reads on the Illumina HiSeq System. Regarding the original processing steps: A later analysis counted about 76 million unique TCR beta chains across the 550 to 750 repertoires, and 9 million to 14 million of these chains were shared by at least two donors. Raw reads were error-corrected and collapsed into unique sequences with a nearest-neighbor algorithm that merged closely related sequences to remove PCR and sequencing errors. To assign V, D and J gene segments, CDR3 sequences were aligned to IMGT reference sequences. For a sequence to be retained, a match of at least six nucleotides was required to both a V gene segment and a J gene segment. A rearrangement was called productive if the CDR3 had no stop codons and remained in frame with V and J, and every other rearrangement was called non-productive. Following IMGT convention, CDR3 was defined as the stretch from the second conserved V-encoded cysteine to the conserved J-encoded phenylalanine. Sequences without an unambiguous match to a single V gene segment were excluded from the earlier analysis of over 500 of the donors. An earlier analysis of a few hundred of the donors classified V segments as functional when productive rearrangements were above 56.7% and as segregating when the standard deviation between donors was above 5%. A statistical classification framework was built to diagnose cytomegalovirus status from the catalog of TCR beta chain sequences. In a later analysis, TCR nucleotide sequences were compared against IMGT/GENE-DB human TR gene sequences so that V and J genes could be assigned. The TCRdist pipeline was used in a later analysis to assign CDR3 sequences and most-parsimonious VDJ recombination scenarios. In a later analysis, each TCR beta chain was defined by its CDR3 amino acid sequence together with its V-gene family, and reads without a unique V-gene family were excluded. A later analysis removed 592 highly shared, low-generation-probability nucleotide sequences to deal with suspected cross-contamination and a sequencing artifact. In a later analysis, a clonal expansion index for each public chain was calculated from normalized within-repertoire ranks of inferred template counts. A later analysis computed generation probabilities with a VDJ recombination model fitted to out-of-frame rearrangements, and checked the results against IGoR. A later analysis scored TCR-TCR, TCR-HLA and TCR-CMV co-occurrence with hypergeometric tests, applying a repertoire-size bias correction to TCR pairs. To estimate false discovery rates, a later analysis permuted the HLA or CMV assignments 20 times. In a later analysis, co-occurring TCRs were grouped using DBSCAN, with TCRdist sequence similarity added in when clustering inside HLA-allele-positive subsets. For co-occurrence clustering, repertoires with fewer than 30,000 or more than 120,000 public chains were excluded, along with about five repertoires with anomalous nucleotide sharing. In TCRdb, the immuneACCESS table is reduced to in-frame sequences with V and J assigned. These tables do not hold every clone; where another copy was compared, an unresolved V gene accounts for under half, and the others remain unexplained. V and J calls plus clone size are reproduced from that table; the DNA served to infer D and trimming. The table for this sample lists some 150,000 clones. In total, the top ten clones hold 2% to 3% of the sample.

The sample consisted of PBMCs. Recombination linked TRBV15 to TRBJ2-1; 9 of the junction bases match TRBD1. The sequence was obtained from a man in his forties in good health and CMV-seronegative. The CDR3 region reads CATSPSTGGSNEQFF. The nucleotides are TGTGCCACCAGCCCTTCCACAGGGGGCTCGAATGAGCAGTTCTTC.